The subject of this entry is one T cell receptor (beta chain). This clonotype has a handful of counts. Its antigen specificity is not known. The sample holds no much larger clone one base away, and base qualities are not on file. According to the study, the label for this sample's time point signals: sample taken at primary tumor resection. For TCR sequencing, whole RNA was extracted from tumor and nontumor lung tissue, or from cryopreserved PBMC samples, and no cell sorting was done. Samples were obtained from about 75 patients with early-stage, untreated non-small cell lung cancer from the lung TRACERx cohort. Only patients with enough RNA available from two or more tumor regions were chosen for TCR sequencing. The sample comes from a study of spatial heterogeneity in lung cancer (dated by TCRdb to between 2017 and 2020). At the level of the whole study: More beta-chain than alpha-chain transcripts were consistently detected, likely reflecting higher beta-chain transcript abundance. In the raw uncorrected reads, each unique combination of TCR and UMI appeared more than ten times on average. The study quantitatively compared TCR alpha and beta repertoires across multiple tumor regions, matched nontumor lung and blood in non-small cell lung cancer. Nonsynonymous mutation counts, determined by whole-exome sequencing of tumor tissue, were related to features of the TCR repertoire. Both alpha and beta chains were TCR-sequenced in approximately 200 tumor regions, approximately 67 matched nontumor lung samples and 55 to 60 PBMC samples obtained at surgery. The study at large found these results: Confirming at a functional level the hypothesis that regional TCRs recognize regional mutations was considered to require additional single-cell paired TCR alpha and beta sequencing. Ubiquitous expanded tumor TCRs showed up in blood more often at tumor resection than at routine follow-up.

There are 14 amino acids in the CDR3, from cysteine to phenylalanine inclusive. Only CDR3 DNA is held: 42 bases, read in frame from base 1. Via the germline V gene, CDR1 is KGHDR and CDR2 SFDVKD. Trimming takes 7 bases from V and 8 bases from J, and the germline ends sit 17 bases apart. The library came from 5' RACE. Reads for this sample came from a NextSeq 500. In the TCR library protocol, a unique molecular identifier was attached to each TCR cDNA molecule so that PCR and sequencing errors could be corrected. The authors' pipeline ran thus. TCR identification, UMI-based error correction and CDR3 extraction were performed with Decombinator tools. TCRs above a frequency of 2 per 1,000, corresponding to the top 1% of the tumor frequency distribution, were defined as expanded. Renyi diversity was calculated using the R vegan package after each repertoire was subsampled 100 times to 5,000 TCRs. CDR3 similarity networks were built from amino acid triplet string-kernel similarity, with CDR3s being connected when pairwise similarity was above 0.82. Starting from the raw public reads, TCRdb applied fastp trimming at Q25, assembled clones with MiXCR and retained in-frame beta chains. Identical CDR3 proteins give one entry, which carries the most common genes and DNA. None of the V and J calls come from the authors' own analysis; TCRdb made them. For this sample the table gives around 63,000 distinct CDR3 sequences, of which 8% to 9% were detected only once. In total, the top ten clones hold over 12% of the sample.

The V and J genes are TRBV24-1 and TRBJ2-1, with TRBD1 tentatively as D gene (5 bases match). The material was PBMCs, obtained at surgery. The clonotype comes from a female donor with early-stage non-small cell lung cancer. The encoded CDR3 is CATRARSEGDEQFF. The nucleotide sequence reads TGTGCCACCAGGGCGAGGTCGGAAGGGGATGAGCAGTTCTTC.